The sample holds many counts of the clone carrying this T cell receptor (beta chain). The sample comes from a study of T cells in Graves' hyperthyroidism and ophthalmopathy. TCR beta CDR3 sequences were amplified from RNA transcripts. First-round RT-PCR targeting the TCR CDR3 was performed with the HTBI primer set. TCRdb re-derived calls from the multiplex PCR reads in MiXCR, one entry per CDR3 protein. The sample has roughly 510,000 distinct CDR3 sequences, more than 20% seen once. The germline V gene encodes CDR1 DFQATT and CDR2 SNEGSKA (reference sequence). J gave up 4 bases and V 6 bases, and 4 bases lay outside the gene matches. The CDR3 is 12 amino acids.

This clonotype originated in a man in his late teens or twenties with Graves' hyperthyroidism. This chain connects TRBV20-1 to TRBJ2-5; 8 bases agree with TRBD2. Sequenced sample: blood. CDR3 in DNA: TGCAGTGCCAACCGGGGGGGAGAGACCCAGTACTTC. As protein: CSANRGGETQYF.